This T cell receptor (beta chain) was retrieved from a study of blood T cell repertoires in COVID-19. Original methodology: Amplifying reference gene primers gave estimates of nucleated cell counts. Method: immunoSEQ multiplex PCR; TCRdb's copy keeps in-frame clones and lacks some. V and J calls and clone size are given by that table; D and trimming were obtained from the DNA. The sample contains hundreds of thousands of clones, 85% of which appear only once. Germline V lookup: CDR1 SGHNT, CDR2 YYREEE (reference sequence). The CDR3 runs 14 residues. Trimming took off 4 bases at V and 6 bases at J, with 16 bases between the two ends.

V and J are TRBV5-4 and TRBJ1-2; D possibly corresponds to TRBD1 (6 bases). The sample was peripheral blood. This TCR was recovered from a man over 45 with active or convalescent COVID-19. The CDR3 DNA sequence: TGTGCCAGCAGCATTTCCGGAGGACAGAATGGCTACACCTTC. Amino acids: CASSISGGQNGYTF.